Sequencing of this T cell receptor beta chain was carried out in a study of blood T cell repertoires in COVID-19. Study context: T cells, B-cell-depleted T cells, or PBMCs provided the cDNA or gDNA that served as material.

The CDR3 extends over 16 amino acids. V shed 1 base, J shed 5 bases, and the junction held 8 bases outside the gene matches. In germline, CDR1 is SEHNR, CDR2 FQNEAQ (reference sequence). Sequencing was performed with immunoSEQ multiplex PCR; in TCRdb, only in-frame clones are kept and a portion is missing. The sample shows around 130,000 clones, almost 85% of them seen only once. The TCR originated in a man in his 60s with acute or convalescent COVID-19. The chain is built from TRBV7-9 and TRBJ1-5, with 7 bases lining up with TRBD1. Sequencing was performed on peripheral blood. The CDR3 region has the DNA TGTGCCAGCAGCTTAGGGGGGACAGTTACTTATCAGCCCCAGCATTTT. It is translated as CASSLGGTVTYQPQHF. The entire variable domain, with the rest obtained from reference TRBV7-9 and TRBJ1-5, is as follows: DTGVSQNPRHKITKRGQNVTFRCDPISEHNRLYWYRQTLGQGPEFLTYFQNEAQLEKSRLLSDRFSAERPKGSFSTLEIQRTEQGDSAMYLCASSLGGTVTYQPQHFGDGTRLSIL.